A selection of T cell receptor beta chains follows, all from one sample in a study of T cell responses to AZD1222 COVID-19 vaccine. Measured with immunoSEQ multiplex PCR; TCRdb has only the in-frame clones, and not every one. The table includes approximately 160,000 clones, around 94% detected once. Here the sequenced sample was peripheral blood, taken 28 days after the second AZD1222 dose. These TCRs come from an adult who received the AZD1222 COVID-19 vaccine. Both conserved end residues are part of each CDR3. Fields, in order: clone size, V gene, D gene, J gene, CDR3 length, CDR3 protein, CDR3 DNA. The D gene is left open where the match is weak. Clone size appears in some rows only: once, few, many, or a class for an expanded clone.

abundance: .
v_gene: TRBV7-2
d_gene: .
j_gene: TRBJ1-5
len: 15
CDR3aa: CASSLVRGESQPQHF
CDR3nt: TGTGCCAGCAGCTTAGTCCGGGGTGAGAGTCAGCCCCAGCATTTT

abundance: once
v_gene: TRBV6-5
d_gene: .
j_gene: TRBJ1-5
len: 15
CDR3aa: CASLNRHNSNQPQHF
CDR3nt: TGTGCCAGCTTAAATCGACACAATAGCAATCAGCCCCAGCATTTT

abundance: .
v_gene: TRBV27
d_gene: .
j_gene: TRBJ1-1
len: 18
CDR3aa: CASSLGIGQGHMNTEAFF
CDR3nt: TGTGCCAGCAGTTTAGGAATAGGGCAAGGACACATGAACACTGAAGCTTTCTTT

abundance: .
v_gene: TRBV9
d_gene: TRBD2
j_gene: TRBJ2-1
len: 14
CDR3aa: CASSATSGRNEQFF
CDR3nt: TGTGCCAGCAGCGCTACTAGCGGGAGGAATGAGCAGTTCTTC

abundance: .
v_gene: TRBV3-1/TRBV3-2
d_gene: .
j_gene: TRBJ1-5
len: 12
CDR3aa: CASSQESQPQHF
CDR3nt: TGTGCCAGCAGCCAAGAATCTCAGCCCCAGCATTTT

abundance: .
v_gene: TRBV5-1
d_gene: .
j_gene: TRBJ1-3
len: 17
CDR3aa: CASSLVGTYGPGNTIYF
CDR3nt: TGCGCCAGCAGCTTGGTAGGGACATATGGCCCTGGAAACACCATATATTTT

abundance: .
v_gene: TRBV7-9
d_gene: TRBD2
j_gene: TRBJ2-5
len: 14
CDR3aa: CASSQGLRAETQYF
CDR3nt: TGTGCCAGCAGCCAGGGACTACGCGCGGAGACCCAGTACTTC

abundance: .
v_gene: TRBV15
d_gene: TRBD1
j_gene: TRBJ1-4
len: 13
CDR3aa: CATQQGAEEKLFF
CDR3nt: TGTGCCACCCAACAGGGGGCAGAGGAAAAACTGTTTTTT

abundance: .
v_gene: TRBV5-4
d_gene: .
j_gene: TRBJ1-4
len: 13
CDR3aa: CASSLVPGEKLFF
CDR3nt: TGTGCCAGCAGCTTGGTGCCAGGTGAAAAACTGTTTTTT

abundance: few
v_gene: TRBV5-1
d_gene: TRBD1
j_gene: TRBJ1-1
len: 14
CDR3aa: CASSLGQGRTEAFF
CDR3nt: TGCGCCAGCAGCTTGGGACAGGGAAGGACTGAAGCTTTCTTT

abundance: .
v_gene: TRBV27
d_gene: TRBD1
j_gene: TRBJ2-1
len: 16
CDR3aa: CASSLLGTGGVDEQFF
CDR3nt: TGTGCCAGCAGTTTATTGGGGACAGGGGGCGTGGATGAGCAGTTCTTC

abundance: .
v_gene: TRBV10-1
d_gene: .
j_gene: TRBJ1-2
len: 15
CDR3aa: CASSESPVGAYGYTF
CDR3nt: TGCGCCAGCAGTGAGTCACCCGTAGGGGCCTATGGCTACACCTTC

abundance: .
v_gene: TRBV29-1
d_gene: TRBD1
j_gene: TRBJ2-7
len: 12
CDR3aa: CSVGQGLYEQYF
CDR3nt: TGCAGCGTTGGACAGGGTCTCTACGAGCAGTACTTC

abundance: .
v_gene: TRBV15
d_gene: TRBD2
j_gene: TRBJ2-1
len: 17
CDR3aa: CATSRGGSGRVNNEQFF
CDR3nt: TGTGCCACCAGCAGAGGGGGTAGCGGGAGGGTCAACAATGAGCAGTTCTTC

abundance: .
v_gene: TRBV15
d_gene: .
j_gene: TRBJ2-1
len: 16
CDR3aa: CATSRDQGVGFGEQFF
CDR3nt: TGTGCCACCAGCCGGGATCAGGGAGTAGGGTTCGGTGAGCAGTTCTTC

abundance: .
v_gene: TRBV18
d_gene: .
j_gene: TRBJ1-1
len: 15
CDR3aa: CASSPQSLRNTEAFF
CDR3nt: TGTGCCAGCTCACCACAAAGTTTACGGAACACTGAAGCTTTCTTT

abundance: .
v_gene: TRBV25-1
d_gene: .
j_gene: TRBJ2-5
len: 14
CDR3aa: CASSEDRYQETQYF
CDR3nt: TGTGCCAGCAGTGAAGACAGGTACCAAGAGACCCAGTACTTC

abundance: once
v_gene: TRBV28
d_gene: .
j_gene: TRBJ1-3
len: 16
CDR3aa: CASSLLVSSPRNTIYF
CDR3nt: TGTGCCAGCAGTTTATTAGTTAGTTCGCCCAGAAACACCATATATTTT

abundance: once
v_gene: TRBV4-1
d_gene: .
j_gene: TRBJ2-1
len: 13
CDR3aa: CASSQVDWIEQFF
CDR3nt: TGCGCCAGCAGCCAAGTGGATTGGATCGAGCAGTTCTTC

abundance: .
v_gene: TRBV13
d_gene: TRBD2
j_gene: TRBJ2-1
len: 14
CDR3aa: CASSDALAGVPQFF
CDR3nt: TGTGCCAGCAGCGACGCACTAGCGGGAGTTCCGCAGTTCTTC

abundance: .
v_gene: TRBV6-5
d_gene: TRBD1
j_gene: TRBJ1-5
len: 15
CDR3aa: CASSRRTGFLEPQHF
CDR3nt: TGTGCCAGCAGTCGCCGGACAGGGTTTCTAGAGCCCCAGCATTTT

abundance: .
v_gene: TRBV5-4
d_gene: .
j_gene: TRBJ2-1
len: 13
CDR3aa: CASSLAGSNEQFF
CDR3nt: TGTGCCAGCAGCTTGGCCGGGAGCAATGAGCAGTTCTTC

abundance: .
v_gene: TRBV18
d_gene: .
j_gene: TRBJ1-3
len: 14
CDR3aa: CASSPADSGNTIYF
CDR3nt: TGTGCCAGCTCACCAGCAGACTCTGGAAACACCATATATTTT

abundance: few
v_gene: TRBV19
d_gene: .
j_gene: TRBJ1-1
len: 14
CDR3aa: CASSINGGTPEAFF
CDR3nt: TGTGCCAGTAGTATTAACGGGGGAACACCTGAAGCTTTCTTT

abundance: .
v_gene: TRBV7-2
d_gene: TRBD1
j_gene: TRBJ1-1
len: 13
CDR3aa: CASRGQENTEAFF
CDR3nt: TGTGCCAGCAGGGGACAGGAGAACACTGAAGCTTTCTTT

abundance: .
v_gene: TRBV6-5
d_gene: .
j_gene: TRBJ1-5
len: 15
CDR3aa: CASSYGGGSNQPQHF
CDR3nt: TGTGCCAGCAGTTACGGGGGGGGTAGCAATCAGCCCCAGCATTTT

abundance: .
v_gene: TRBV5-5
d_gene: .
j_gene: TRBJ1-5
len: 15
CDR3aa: CASNLFPNSNQPQHF
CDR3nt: TGTGCCAGCAATCTGTTTCCAAATAGCAATCAGCCCCAGCATTTT

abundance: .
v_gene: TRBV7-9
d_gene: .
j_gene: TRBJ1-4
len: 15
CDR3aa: CASSSWTVQNEKLFF
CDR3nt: TGTGCCAGCAGCTCGTGGACAGTTCAAAATGAAAAACTGTTTTTT